These 21 T cell receptor beta chains were all obtained from the same sample, sequenced in a study of blood T cell repertoires in COVID-19. Sequencing used immunoSEQ multiplex PCR; TCRdb keeps in-frame clones, though not all of them. Counted here are around 190,000 clones, roughly 83% occurring once; the ten biggest clones make up 2.5% to 3.5%. The sample was PBMCs or T cells enriched from blood (not recorded which). The receptors here all came from a woman in her twenties or thirties who had recovered from COVID-19.

The chain joins TRBV7-6 to TRBJ2-6; 8 nucleotides line up with TRBD1. With V trimmed by 1 base and J by 4 bases, 12 bases remained unmatched. The CDR3 consists of 19 residues. Germline V gene sequence: CDR1 SGHVS, CDR2 FNYEAQ. Here the CDR3 reads CASSLDSDRGWSGANVLTF. DNA of the CDR3: TGTGCCAGCAGCTTAGATAGTGACAGGGGATGGTCGGGGGCCAACGTCCTGACTTTC.

This chain links TRBV18 with TRBJ1-5; TRBD1 agrees at 11 bases. Germline assignment: CDR1 KGHSH and CDR2 LQKENI. CDR3 size: 15 residues. The V gene end was trimmed by 6 bases and the J gene end by 4 bases; junction bases not matched to a gene: 5. The CDR3: CASSGGTGGNQPQHF. The CDR3 DNA is TGTGCCAGCTCCGGCGGGACAGGGGGGAATCAGCCCCAGCATTTT.

This chain links TRBV28 with TRBJ2-1, with 8 nucleotides matching TRBD2. V was pared by 5 bases and J by 4 bases, with 7 bases of the junction left unmatched. The CDR3 runs to 15 residues. Germline values: CDR1 MDHEN, CDR2 SYDVKM. The CDR3 loop is CASSITGTSYNEQFF. CDR3 in DNA: TGTGCCAGCAGTATCACCGGGACTAGTTACAATGAGCAGTTCTTC. The whole variable domain, filled in from reference TRBV28 and TRBJ2-1, reads DVKVTQSSRYLVKRTGEKVFLECVQDMDHENMFWYRQDPGLGLRLIYFSYDVKMKEKGDIPEGYSVSREKKERFSLILESASTNQTSMYLCASSITGTSYNEQFFGPGTRLTVL.

J is TRBJ1-2 and V is TRBV6-5, with D tentatively TRBD1 (6 bases). The CDR3 is 14 amino acids. Germline CDR1 MNHEY, CDR2 SVGAGI. V lost 10 bases, J lost 8 bases, and 23 bases lay in between. The CDR3 spells CATSTKGHWRGYTF. In DNA form, the CDR3 reads TGTGCCACCTCTACTAAGGGACATTGGCGGGGCTACACCTTC.

The V gene is TRBV5-6, the J gene TRBJ2-7; 7 bases map to TRBD2. CDR1 SGHDT and CDR2 YYEEEE come from the germline V gene. Trimming removed 4 bases from V and 6 bases from J; junction bases left unmatched: 1. The CDR3 contains 11 residues. This CDR3 is CASSRGGEQYV. CDR3 DNA: TGTGCCAGCAGCCGCGGGGGCGAGCAGTACGTC.

This clone has a single count. This rearrangement joins TRBV30 to TRBJ1-5; 9 bases align to TRBD1. CDR1 and CDR2 from the germline V gene are GTSNPN and SVGIG (reference sequence). V shed 6 bases and J 3 bases; nucleotides not matched to a gene: 15. The CDR3 runs 17 residues. DNA for the CDR3: TGTGCCTGCCCGGGGCCCCCGGGACAGGGAATCAATCAGCCCCAGCATTTT. It translates to CACPGPPGQGINQPQHF.

The CDR3 region is CASSERKLAESDTQYF. The CDR3 DNA follows: TGTGCCAGCAGTGAGCGAAAACTAGCGGAGTCAGATACGCAGTATTTT. The chain uses TRBV25-1 and TRBJ2-3, with 8 positions matching TRBD2. The germline V gene has CDR1 MGHDK and CDR2 SYGVNS. The CDR3 totals 16 residues. With V trimmed by 3 bases and J by 4 bases, 9 bases remained unmatched.

The chain employs TRBV9 and TRBJ2-3, with D unclear. The CDR3 runs to 18 residues. Germline-derived CDR1 and CDR2 are SGDLS and YYNGEE. V was trimmed by 7 bases and J by 2 bases, leaving 26 bases between them. The CDR3, as DNA: TGTGCCAGCTCATCCGTTAGAGGTAACCTTATATTCACAGATACGCAGTATTTT. It translates to CASSSVRGNLIFTDTQYF.

This chain links TRBV28 with TRBJ1-2, with D uncertain. This CDR3 is built from 13 residues. Trimming left V 3 bases short and J 4 bases short, with 9 bases between. CDR1 MDHEN and CDR2 SYDVKM come from the germline V gene. The CDR3 here is CASSFGDGYGYTF. The CDR3 DNA follows: TGTGCCAGCAGTTTCGGGGATGGCTATGGCTACACCTTC.

This chain connects TRBV7-2 to TRBJ2-7, with 7 bases lining up with TRBD2. V shed 5 bases and J 0 bases; nucleotides not matched to a gene: 7. The CDR3 sequence is 15 residues long. Per the germline V gene, CDR1 is SGHTA and CDR2 is FQGNSA. The CDR3 is CASSPIGGSSYEQYF. DNA of the CDR3: TGTGCCAGCAGCCCAATAGGCGGGAGCTCCTACGAGCAGTACTTC. Looking up the rest from reference TRBV7-2 and TRBJ2-7 gives the full variable domain: GAGVSQSPSNKVTEKGKDVELRCDPISGHTALYWYRQSLGQGLEFLIYFQGNSAPDKSGLPSDRFSAERTGGSVSTLTIQRTQQEDSAVYLCASSPIGGSSYEQYFGPGTRLTVT.

The chain's CDR3 is CASSQEGPAGGAIQNTQYF. DNA of the CDR3: TGCGCCAGCAGCCAAGAAGGTCCAGCGGGGGGGGCGATTCAAAATACGCAGTATTTT. The chain joins TRBV4-1 to TRBJ2-3, with 10 positions matching TRBD2. Germline V lookup: CDR1 MGHRA, CDR2 YSYEKL. V dropped 0 bases and J dropped 7; count of bases not matched to a gene: 16. This CDR3 spans 19 amino acids.

The chain is built from TRBV7-8 and TRBJ2-7; D not certain. The V gene's germline CDR1 is SGHVS and CDR2 FQNEAQ. V was shortened by 5 bases and J by 4 bases, with 12 bases between the two germline ends. The CDR3 spans 13 residues. CDR3 residues: CASSPAPGYEQYV. For the CDR3, the DNA is TGTGCCAGCAGCCCAGCGCCCGGTTACGAGCAGTACGTC.

The chain couples TRBV5-1 to TRBJ1-6; 8 bases agree with TRBD1. Germline V gives CDR1 SGHRS, CDR2 YFSETQ. Losses at the gene ends were 9 bases for V and 5 bases for J; bases not matched to a gene: 10. The CDR3 is 15 residues long. This chain's CDR3 is CATSPDRANNSPLHF. For the CDR3, the DNA is TGCGCCACCTCGCCGGACAGGGCGAATAATTCACCCCTCCACTTT.

V is TRBV5-1 and J is TRBJ2-3; 7 nucleotides agree with TRBD1. Looked up from germline, CDR1 is SGHRS and CDR2 is YFSETQ. The J segment lost 2 bases and the V segment lost 5 bases, leaving 8 bases of the junction unmatched. The CDR3 has 15 amino acids. CDR3 in DNA: TGCGCCAGCAGTCAGGGGGATGGGGTCACAGATACGCAGTATTTT. Its protein is CASSQGDGVTDTQYF.

The chain uses TRBV12-5 and TRBJ1-2; 7 nucleotides align to TRBD1. V was clipped by 7 bases and J by 7 bases; unmatched bases: 9. Per germline, CDR1 LGHNT and CDR2 FRNRAP. The CDR3 loop spans 13 amino acids. CDR3 in amino acids: CASAETGLGGYTF. The DNA for the CDR3 is TGTGCTAGTGCCGAGACAGGGCTCGGTGGCTACACCTTC.

Written as DNA, the CDR3 is TGCGCCAGCAGCTCTTGGACAGGGGGGGCGAACACTGAAGCTTTCTTT. It codes for CASSSWTGGANTEAFF. V is TRBV4-1 and J is TRBJ1-1; 10 bases line up with TRBD1. The CDR3 is made up of 16 amino acids. Germline CDR1 reads MGHRA; CDR2 reads YSYEKL. The ends lost 5 bases at V and 1 base at J; junction bases unmatched: 7.

A few counts support this clone. This chain connects TRBV7-9 to TRBJ2-5, with TRBD2 as a possible D gene (6 bases). Between the trimmed V and J ends, which lost 3 bases and 2 bases, there was a span of 10 bases. The germline V gene encodes CDR1 SEHNR and CDR2 FQNEAQ (reference sequence). The CDR3 covers 14 residues. For the CDR3, the DNA is TGTGCCAGCAGCTTCACAGGAGGGCAAGAGACCCAGTACTTC. Translating gives CASSFTGGQETQYF.

The V and J genes are TRBV5-4 and TRBJ1-6; TRBD1 agrees at 10 bases. The CDR3 contains 16 residues. The V and J ends lost 0 bases and 7 bases, in that order; junction bases with no gene match: 4. Germline assignment: CDR1 SGHNT and CDR2 YYREEE (reference sequence). The CDR3 loop is CASSLASGQGNSPLHF. In DNA form, the CDR3 reads TGTGCCAGCAGCTTGGCCTCGGGACAGGGGAATTCACCCCTCCACTTT. Drawing the rest from reference TRBV5-4 and TRBJ1-6, the complete variable domain is ETGVTQSPTHLIKTRGQQVTLRCSSQSGHNTVSWYQQALGQGPQFIFQYYREEENGRGNFPPRFSGLQFPNYSSELNVNALELDDSALYLCASSLASGQGNSPLHFGNGTRLTVT.

The chain links TRBV28 to TRBJ2-5, with 10 bases matching TRBD2. Per the germline V gene, CDR1 is MDHEN and CDR2 is SYDVKM. The length of the CDR3 is 16 residues. V was clipped by 6 bases and J by 5 bases; unmatched bases: 12. Here the CDR3 reads CASRPPRLAGVETQYF. CDR3 DNA sequence: TGTGCCAGCAGACCACCCAGGCTAGCGGGGGTGGAGACCCAGTACTTC.

DNA for the CDR3: TGTGCCAGCAGTTTTGCGAGGGTGCAGGGCTACACCTTC. It yields the protein CASSFARVQGYTF. This rearrangement joins TRBV28 to TRBJ1-2; D is uncertain. Germline V gene sequence: CDR1 MDHEN, CDR2 SYDVKM. The CDR3 loop spans 13 amino acids. V lost 3 bases and J lost 8, with 13 bases in between.

This clone has a single count. The chain joins TRBV6-6 to TRBJ2-2; 11 nucleotides match TRBD1. CDR3 size: 15 residues. Per germline, CDR1 MNHNY and CDR2 SVGAGI (reference sequence). The V and J ends lost 7 bases and 5 bases, in that order; junction bases with no gene match: 6. CDR3 sequence (DNA): TGTGCCAGCACCATGGACAGGGGGCATACCGGGGAGCTGTTTTTT. Protein sequence: CASTMDRGHTGELFF.